A selection of T cell receptor beta chains follows, all from one sample in a study of cytomegalovirus exposure and HLA in healthy donors. This table comes from immunoSEQ multiplex PCR, and its TCRdb copy is limited to in-frame clones, with some not included. Here the sample spans some 160,000 clones, around three quarters being singletons. The sample comprised PBMCs. Receptor source: a woman aged 40 to 49 in good health and CMV-seronegative. CDR3s include the opening cysteine and the closing phenylalanine or tryptophan.

TRBV19	18	CASKGLAHGFGGTDTQYF
TRBV27	15	CASSWGLAGGNEQFF
TRBV5-1	15	CASSLTGQGRNEQFF
TRBV11-2	15	CASSTYRGNGYGYTF
TRBV6-6	16	CASSYSPGTGSLPQHF
TRBV10-3	23	CAISESSSDRTERVSSYNSPLHF
TRBV7-2	15	CASNQGTSGRNEQYF
TRBV5-1	16	CASSLAPSGDVYEQYF
TRBV5-1	12	CASSPGQEKLFF
TRBV29-1	15	CSVGTGGGSYTEAFF